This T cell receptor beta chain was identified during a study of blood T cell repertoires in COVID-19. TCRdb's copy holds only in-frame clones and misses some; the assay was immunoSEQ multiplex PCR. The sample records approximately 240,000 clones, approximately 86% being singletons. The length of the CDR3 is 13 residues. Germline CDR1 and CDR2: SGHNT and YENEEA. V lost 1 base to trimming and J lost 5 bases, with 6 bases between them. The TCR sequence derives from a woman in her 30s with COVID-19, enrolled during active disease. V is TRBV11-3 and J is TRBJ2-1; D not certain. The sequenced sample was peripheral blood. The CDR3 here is CASSLGSNNEQFF. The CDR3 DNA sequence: TGTGCCAGCAGCTTAGGGAGCAACAATGAGCAGTTCTTC.